These 7 T cell receptor beta chains were sequenced from one sample in a study of T cell responses to AZD1222 COVID-19 vaccine. Assay used: immunoSEQ multiplex PCR; TCRdb lists only in-frame clones, some missing. The profile covers around 130,000 clones, with roughly 87% appearing a single time and more than 5.5% taken by the ten largest. The sample was peripheral blood, taken 28 days after the second AZD1222 dose. These receptors originate from an adult who received the AZD1222 COVID-19 vaccine.

The chain is built from TRBV20-1 and TRBJ2-5; the D is unclear. This CDR3 spans 9 amino acids. Germline CDR1 reads DFQATT; CDR2 reads SNEGSKA (reference sequence). The ends were cut back, 5 bases at V and 5 bases at J, with 3 bases in the middle. The CDR3 protein is CSAQETQYF. In DNA form, the CDR3 reads TGCAGTGCTCAGGAGACCCAGTACTTC.

This clone was observed a few times. In DNA, the CDR3 is TGTGCCAGCAGTGAAGCAGCGGGGGGCACAGATACGCAGTATTTT. It codes for CASSEAAGGTDTQYF. V is TRBV6-1 and J is TRBJ2-3, with TRBD2 matching over 8 bases. Trimming at V came to 0 bases and at J to 1 base, leaving 0 bases not matched to a gene. Germline values: CDR1 MNHNS, CDR2 SASEGT. There are 15 residues in the CDR3.

The rearrangement joins TRBV30 to TRBJ1-1, with D possibly matching TRBD1 (5 bases). Germline V gives CDR1 GTSNPN, CDR2 SVGIG (reference sequence). The ends were cut back, 8 bases at V and 4 bases at J, with 20 bases in the middle. This CDR3 has 14 amino acids. Written as DNA, the CDR3 is TGTGCCGCAGGGTTCGGGTCGTTGGGCACTGAAGCTTTCTTT. As protein: CAAGFGSLGTEAFF. Full variable domain (outside the CDR3, taken from reference TRBV30 and TRBJ1-1): SQTIHQWPATLVQPVGSPLSLECTVEGTSNPNLYWYRQAAGRGLQLLFYSVGIGQISSEVPQNLSASRPQDRQFILSSKKLLLSDSGFYLCAAGFGSLGTEAFFGQGTRLTVV.

V and J are TRBV19 and TRBJ1-5; D ambiguous. The ends were cut back, 3 bases at V and 2 bases at J, with 8 bases in the middle. The CDR3 loop spans 14 amino acids. From germline, CDR1 is LNHDA and CDR2 SQIVND (reference sequence). The DNA for the CDR3 is TGTGCCAGTAGTATCCGACACCGCAATCAGCCCCAGCATTTT. It is translated as CASSIRHRNQPQHF.

This sequence joins TRBV2 and TRBJ1-5, with D possibly being TRBD1 (5 bases). The ends were cut back, 6 bases at V and 5 bases at J, with 11 bases in the middle. Germline V gene lookup returns CDR1 SNHLY and CDR2 FYNNEI. The CDR3 runs 13 residues. The CDR3 loop reads CASRAGPHQPQHF. The DNA of the CDR3 is TGTGCCAGCAGAGCGGGACCCCATCAGCCCCAGCATTTT.

The V gene is TRBV4-1, the J gene TRBJ1-5, with 9 bases fitting TRBD1. V was pared by 3 bases and J by 3 bases, with 6 bases of the junction left unmatched. The CDR3 contains 16 residues. Germline V lookup: CDR1 MGHRA, CDR2 YSYEKL. The CDR3 sequence: CASSHSGTGLNQPQHF. The CDR3 nucleotides are TGCGCCAGCAGCCATTCCGGGACAGGGCTCAATCAGCCCCAGCATTTT.

The chain links TRBV30 to TRBJ1-1; 10 nucleotides line up with TRBD1. The CDR3 length is 13 residues. V shed 5 bases and J 4 bases; nucleotides not matched to a gene: 4. Germline V lookup: CDR1 GTSNPN, CDR2 SVGIG (reference sequence). The DNA of the CDR3 is TGTGCCTGGTGCCGGGACAGGGGCACTGAAGCTTTCTTT. It encodes CAWCRDRGTEAFF. Based on the CDR3 plus reference TRBV30 and TRBJ1-1, the full variable domain is SQTIHQWPATLVQPVGSPLSLECTVEGTSNPNLYWYRQAAGRGLQLLFYSVGIGQISSEVPQNLSASRPQDRQFILSSKKLLLSDSGFYLCAWCRDRGTEAFFGQGTRLTVV.